One T cell receptor beta chain is described in this entry. Its antigen is as yet unknown. Germline V CDR1 and CDR2: SQVTM, ANQGSEA. CDR3 length equals 15 residues. Trimming pared 0 bases from V and 8 bases from J, leaving 17 bases between. Under 3 months in duration, the ophthalmopathy in affected donors had moderate-to-severe activity, CAS ≥3 and NOSPECS ≥4. Out of more than 8.5 ml of fresh peripheral blood, PBMCs were obtained. This sample stems from a study of Graves' ophthalmopathy and Graves' hyperthyroidism. For the study at large: Blood was drawn at initial diagnosis, before any treatment.

Findings and limits, study-wide: Among expanded thyroid clonotypes above 0.001 frequency, most also occurred in blood.

For repertoire sequencing, the TCR beta CDR3 regions were amplified from RNA transcripts. After a first-round RT-PCR with HTBI primers, a second-round multiplex PCR was run. TCRdb re-called the multiplex PCR reads through MiXCR, storing one row per CDR3 protein. The table shows about 48,000 distinct CDR3 sequences, with over 45% occurring only once. The sequencing input was peripheral blood. The chain links TRBV29-1 to TRBJ2-1; the D gene is possibly TRBD2 (6 bases). The source is an adult man with Graves' ophthalmopathy. The CDR3 region is CSVEESSSVGDEQFF. DNA for the CDR3: TGCAGCGTTGAAGAATCGTCTAGCGTTGGAGATGAGCAGTTCTTC.